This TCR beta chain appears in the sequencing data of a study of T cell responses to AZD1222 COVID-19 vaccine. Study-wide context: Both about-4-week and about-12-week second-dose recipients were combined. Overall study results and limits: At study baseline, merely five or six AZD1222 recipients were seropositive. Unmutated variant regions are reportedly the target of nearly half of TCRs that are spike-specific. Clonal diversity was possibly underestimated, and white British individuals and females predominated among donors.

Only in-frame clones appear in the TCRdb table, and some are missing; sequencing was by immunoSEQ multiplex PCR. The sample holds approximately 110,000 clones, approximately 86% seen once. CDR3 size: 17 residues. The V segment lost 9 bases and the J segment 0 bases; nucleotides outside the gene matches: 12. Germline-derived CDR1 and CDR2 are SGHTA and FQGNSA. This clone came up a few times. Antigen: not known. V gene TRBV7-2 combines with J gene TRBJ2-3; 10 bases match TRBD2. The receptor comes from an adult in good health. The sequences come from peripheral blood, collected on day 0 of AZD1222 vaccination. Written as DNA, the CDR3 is TGTGCCAGTCGGAGGGCTAGCGGGGGAGCTAGCACAGATACGCAGTATTTT. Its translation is CASRRASGGASTDTQYF.